This passage covers 14 T cell receptor beta chains from one sample sequenced in a study of Ad26.COV2.S vaccination and SARS-CoV-2 variants (dated by TCRdb to the early 2020s). In light of the paper, this sample's treatment or condition label describes: roughly 18 received Ad26.COV2.S at low or high dose, single or two shots; roughly 5 received placebo; per-sample allocation not given. For vaccine and placebo recipients, repertoires were sequenced using samples collected on day 63 after the first injection. The method was the immunoSEQ multiplex PCR assay. TCRdb's version of the immuneACCESS table is confined to in-frame rearrangements and falls short of the full clone set. An unresolved V gene accounts for under half of the shortfall where checked; the remainder is of unknown origin. The sample has a few hundred thousand clones on record, over 75% of them singletons. The ten largest make up approximately 4% of the sample.

The specimen was peripheral blood, collected in a trial of Ad26.COV2.S vaccine versus placebo. Receptor source: a person between 18 and 65 years old who received the Ad26.COV2.S COVID-19 vaccine or a placebo.

V usage is TRBV7-2 and J usage is TRBJ2-7, with D tentatively TRBD1 (5 bases). Germline V gene lookup returns CDR1 SGHTA and CDR2 FQGNSA. The germline V and J ends were trimmed by 5 bases and 0 bases, with 11 bases remaining between them. The CDR3 spans 14 residues. The CDR3 coding sequence is TGTGCCAGCAGCCCGGCGACAGCCTCCTACGAGCAGTACTTC. Translation: CASSPATASYEQYF.

The chain carries TRBV20-1 and TRBJ2-3; D not resolved. V was clipped by 6 bases and J by 6 bases, with 10 bases between them. CDR1 and CDR2 (germline): DFQATT, SNEGSKA (reference sequence). The CDR3 sequence is 11 residues long. The CDR3: CSATRSDTQYF. CDR3 nucleotides: TGCAGTGCCACGAGGTCGGATACGCAGTATTTT.

The chain combines TRBV30 with TRBJ1-3, with D unresolved. The germline V and J ends were trimmed by 1 base and 0 bases, with 10 bases remaining between them. CDR1 is GTSNPN, CDR2 SVGIG, per germline (reference sequence). There are 15 residues in the CDR3. CDR3 sequence: CAWSADGFSGNTIYF. The CDR3 DNA is TGTGCCTGGAGTGCGGACGGATTCTCTGGAAACACCATATATTTT.

The V call is TRBV19, the J call TRBJ1-4; D is uncertain. CDR1 and CDR2 (germline): LNHDA, SQIVND (reference sequence). Trimming shortened V by 5 bases and J by 0 bases, and 10 bases separated the two germline ends. This CDR3 spans 15 amino acids. The DNA of the CDR3 is TGTGCCAGTAGTCCAAGTCAGACAACTAATGAAAAACTGTTTTTT. Amino acids: CASSPSQTTNEKLFF.

The chain employs TRBV25-1 and TRBJ2-4, with a tentative D call TRBD1 (7 bases). The CDR3 is 16 amino acids. Germline CDR1 is MGHDK and CDR2 is SYGVNS. Trimming shortened V by 5 bases and J by 3 bases, and 17 bases separated the two germline ends. CDR3 bases: TGTGCCAGCAGTCCCCGGGGAGGACAGGTCAAAAACATTCAGTACTTC. Its protein is CASSPRGGQVKNIQYF.

The chain couples TRBV2 to TRBJ1-1, with no clear D. The CDR3 is 13 amino acids. Germline values: CDR1 SNHLY, CDR2 FYNNEI. V lost 4 bases to trimming and J lost 2 bases, with 8 bases between them. The CDR3, as DNA: TGTGCCAGCAGTGCAGAGGCCAACACTGAAGCTTTCTTT. It codes for CASSAEANTEAFF. The whole variable domain, filled in from reference TRBV2 and TRBJ1-1, reads EPEVTQTPSHQVTQMGQEVILRCVPISNHLYFYWYRQILGQKVEFLVSFYNNEISEKSEIFDDQFSVERPDGSNFTLKIRSTKLEDSAMYFCASSAEANTEAFFGQGTRLTVV.

The chain combines TRBV7-8 with TRBJ1-5; unclear D gene. Trimming removed 5 bases from V and 3 bases from J, with 14 bases in between. This CDR3 is 15 amino acids long. Per germline, CDR1 SGHVS and CDR2 FQNEAQ. The DNA of the CDR3 is TGTGCCAGCAGCCAACGGGCAGGCTCCAATCAGCCCCAGCATTTT. Protein: CASSQRAGSNQPQHF.

V gene TRBV5-1 combines with J gene TRBJ2-7, with 8 bases aligning to TRBD1. This CDR3 contains 14 residues. CDR1 and CDR2 (germline): SGHRS, YFSETQ. Trimming at V came to 3 bases and at J to 5 bases, leaving 7 bases not matched to a gene. CDR3 region: CASSSGGSFDEQYF. CDR3 nucleotides: TGCGCCAGCAGCTCAGGGGGCAGCTTCGACGAGCAGTACTTC.

The V gene is TRBV4-1, the J gene TRBJ2-3, with 8 bases fitting TRBD1. This CDR3 has 16 amino acids. Germline lookup yields CDR1 MGHRA and CDR2 YSYEKL. The J segment lost 2 bases and the V segment lost 0 bases, leaving 4 bases of the junction unmatched. The CDR3: CASSQESGGITDTQYF. CDR3 in DNA: TGCGCCAGCAGCCAAGAGTCAGGGGGCATCACAGATACGCAGTATTTT.

The chain is built from TRBV6-5 and TRBJ1-6, with D unclear. The length of the CDR3 is 16 residues. Germline CDR1 is MNHEY and CDR2 is SVGAGI. V was cut by 0 bases and J by 10 bases, with 16 bases left in between. The CDR3 loop is CASSYSLGQYRSPLHF. The CDR3 region has the DNA TGTGCCAGCAGTTACTCTCTTGGGCAGTATCGGTCACCCCTCCACTTT.

The chain joins TRBV6-1 to TRBJ2-1; D may be TRBD1 or TRBD2 (5 bases each). From germline, CDR1 is MNHNS and CDR2 SASEGT. The V end lost 3 bases, the J end lost 2 bases, and 14 bases lay between the germline ends. The CDR3 extends over 16 amino acids. As DNA, the CDR3 is TGTGCCAGCAGTGATCCCCTGGGGGAAACCTACAATGAGCAGTTCTTC. Translating it yields CASSDPLGETYNEQFF.

The V and J genes are TRBV11-2 and TRBJ1-2; D might be TRBD1 (6 bases). The CDR3 sequence is 19 residues long. V was clipped by 2 bases and J by 6 bases, with 28 bases between them. CDR1 and CDR2 (germline): SGHAT, FQNNGV. CDR3 residues: CASSLRTLQGNSGKHGYTF. The CDR3 coding sequence is TGTGCCAGCAGCTTAAGGACATTACAGGGAAACTCCGGAAAGCATGGCTACACCTTC.

V is TRBV5-5 and J is TRBJ2-1; D may match TRBD1 or TRBD2 (6 bases each). This CDR3 has 15 amino acids. Germline CDR1 is SGHKS and CDR2 is YYEKEE (reference sequence). V was clipped by 0 bases and J by 4 bases, with 11 bases between them. For the CDR3, the DNA is TGTGCCAGCAGCTTGGCCGGGGGCGTATACAATGAGCAGTTCTTC. It codes for CASSLAGGVYNEQFF.

The chain joins TRBV30 to TRBJ2-3; no clear D. Trimming stripped 3 bases from V and 7 bases from J, with 5 bases between. Germline CDR1 GTSNPN, CDR2 SVGIG (reference sequence). The length of the CDR3 is 10 residues. The CDR3 reads CAWSRNTQYF. CDR3 nucleotide sequence: TGTGCCTGGAGCCGGAATACGCAGTATTTT.